This is a list of T cell receptor beta chains from one sample in a study of T-cell memory formation after mild COVID-19. TCRdb reprocessed the 5' RACE reads with MiXCR, giving one entry per CDR3 protein. The repertoire includes 300,000 or so distinct CDR3 sequences, 15% to 20% of them detected once, and roughly 23% sits in the top ten. Material for sequencing was PBMCs or a T cell subset sorted from them (not recorded which). Receptors originate from a man between 18 and 29 years old who had mild COVID-19 (a few samples of this study predate the infection). Cell type and time point are not known. CDR3s include the opening cysteine and the closing phenylalanine or tryptophan. Each record gives: J gene, V gene, D gene, clone size, CDR3 protein, CDR3 DNA. The D gene is left open where the match is weak. Where a row states a size, it is once, few, many or the class of an expanded clone; other rows omit it.

j_gene: TRBJ1-4; v_gene: TRBV12-3/TRBV12-4; d_gene: -; abundance: -; CDR3aa: CASSNGQLLNEKLFF; CDR3nt: TGTGCCAGCAGTAACGGACAGCTACTTAATGAAAAACTGTTTTTT
j_gene: TRBJ1-2; v_gene: TRBV2; d_gene: TRBD1; abundance: few; CDR3aa: CASTGQGARYGYTF; CDR3nt: TGTGCCAGCACCGGACAGGGGGCGCGATATGGCTACACCTTC
j_gene: TRBJ2-3; v_gene: TRBV7-2; d_gene: -; abundance: few; CDR3aa: CASSLYGRVTDTQYF; CDR3nt: TGTGCCAGCAGCTTATACGGCAGGGTTACAGATACGCAGTATTTT
j_gene: TRBJ2-1; v_gene: TRBV12-3/TRBV12-4; d_gene: TRBD2; abundance: many; CDR3aa: CASSRSGGAENEQFF; CDR3nt: TGTGCCAGCAGCCGTAGCGGGGGGGCCGAGAATGAGCAGTTCTTC
j_gene: TRBJ2-3; v_gene: TRBV28; d_gene: TRBD1; abundance: -; CDR3aa: CASSSPGGWNTQYF; CDR3nt: TGTGCCAGCAGTTCTCCAGGGGGCTGGAATACGCAGTATTTT
j_gene: TRBJ2-3; v_gene: TRBV7-6; d_gene: -; abundance: many; CDR3aa: CASSKLSGRGRESDTQYF; CDR3nt: TGTGCCAGCAGCAAACTGTCCGGTCGGGGCAGAGAGTCAGATACGCAGTATTTT
j_gene: TRBJ1-5; v_gene: TRBV4-3; d_gene: -; abundance: -; CDR3aa: CASSQRWTEPNQPQHF; CDR3nt: TGCGCCAGCAGTCAACGGTGGACCGAGCCAAATCAGCCCCAGCATTTT
j_gene: TRBJ1-2; v_gene: TRBV7-2; d_gene: -; abundance: few; CDR3aa: CASSLDDVGYTF; CDR3nt: TGTGCCAGCAGCTTAGATGACGTTGGCTACACCTTC
j_gene: TRBJ2-1; v_gene: TRBV29-1; d_gene: TRBD2; abundance: -; CDR3aa: CSVERLAGGRNEQFF; CDR3nt: TGCAGCGTCGAAAGACTAGCGGGGGGTCGCAATGAGCAGTTCTTC
j_gene: TRBJ2-4; v_gene: TRBV12-3/TRBV12-4; d_gene: -; abundance: few; CDR3aa: CASSPSGGGGQNIQYF; CDR3nt: TGTGCCAGCAGTCCCTCGGGAGGGGGCGGTCAGAACATTCAGTACTTC
j_gene: TRBJ1-2; v_gene: TRBV6-2/TRBV6-3; d_gene: TRBD1; abundance: -; CDR3aa: CASSDPQGTFYGYTF; CDR3nt: TGTGCCAGCAGCGACCCACAGGGGACCTTCTATGGCTACACCTTC
j_gene: TRBJ2-7; v_gene: TRBV12-3/TRBV12-4; d_gene: -; abundance: -; CDR3aa: CASSFGGAVYEQYF; CDR3nt: TGTGCCAGCAGTTTTGGGGGGGCCGTTTACGAGCAGTACTTC
j_gene: TRBJ2-5; v_gene: TRBV5-1; d_gene: -; abundance: many; CDR3aa: CASSELAPYQETQYF; CDR3nt: TGCGCCAGCAGCGAGCTAGCGCCGTACCAAGAGACCCAGTACTTC
j_gene: TRBJ2-3; v_gene: TRBV28; d_gene: TRBD1; abundance: few; CDR3aa: CASRTTGGVGTDTQYF; CDR3nt: TGTGCCAGCAGAACGACAGGGGGCGTGGGCACAGATACGCAGTATTTT
j_gene: TRBJ1-2; v_gene: TRBV6-5; d_gene: -; abundance: -; CDR3aa: CASSQQRITGMANYGYTF; CDR3nt: TGTGCCAGCAGTCAACAGCGGATAACAGGGATGGCTAACTATGGCTACACCTTC
j_gene: TRBJ1-2; v_gene: TRBV10-3; d_gene: -; abundance: few; CDR3aa: CAIRTSSGSNYGYTF; CDR3nt: TGTGCCATCAGGACATCATCCGGTTCCAACTATGGCTACACCTTC
j_gene: TRBJ2-1; v_gene: TRBV7-9; d_gene: TRBD2; abundance: many; CDR3aa: CASSSLSGGGLSEQFF; CDR3nt: TGTGCCAGCAGCTCCCTTAGCGGGGGGGGATTGAGTGAGCAGTTCTTC
j_gene: TRBJ2-5; v_gene: TRBV7-6; d_gene: -; abundance: -; CDR3aa: CASSSGGTGAETQYF; CDR3nt: TGTGCTAGCAGCTCCGGAGGGACGGGGGCGGAGACCCAGTACTTC
j_gene: TRBJ1-5; v_gene: TRBV2; d_gene: -; abundance: few; CDR3aa: CASSDRWDGNQPQHF; CDR3nt: TGTGCCAGCAGCGACAGGTGGGACGGCAATCAGCCCCAGCATTTT
j_gene: TRBJ2-2; v_gene: TRBV5-1; d_gene: -; abundance: -; CDR3aa: CASIPGDTGELFF; CDR3nt: TGCGCCAGCATCCCGGGGGACACCGGGGAGCTGTTTTTT
j_gene: TRBJ2-6; v_gene: TRBV6-5; d_gene: -; abundance: -; CDR3aa: CASSYGEGAGGRSSGANVLTF; CDR3nt: TGTGCCAGCAGTTACGGGGAGGGGGCAGGGGGCCGAAGCTCTGGGGCCAACGTCCTGACTTTC
j_gene: TRBJ1-2; v_gene: TRBV13; d_gene: -; abundance: many; CDR3aa: CASSQFPGFSYGYTF; CDR3nt: TGTGCCAGCAGCCAATTTCCAGGTTTTAGCTATGGCTACACCTTC
j_gene: TRBJ2-7; v_gene: TRBV20-1; d_gene: TRBD1; abundance: few; CDR3aa: CSGIRQGVYEQYF; CDR3nt: TGCAGTGGGATTAGACAGGGCGTGTACGAGCAGTACTTC
j_gene: TRBJ2-5; v_gene: TRBV10-3; d_gene: -; abundance: few; CDR3aa: CAISESDSQETQYF; CDR3nt: TGTGCCATCAGTGAATCCGACAGCCAAGAGACCCAGTACTTC
j_gene: TRBJ2-5; v_gene: TRBV7-9; d_gene: TRBD1; abundance: -; CDR3aa: CASSRRDRGGETQYF; CDR3nt: TGTGCCAGCAGCCGTAGAGACAGGGGCGGGGAGACCCAGTACTTC
j_gene: TRBJ2-3; v_gene: TRBV7-3; d_gene: -; abundance: many; CDR3aa: CASSPGRGHGTDTQYF; CDR3nt: TGTGCCAGCAGCCCCGGGAGGGGGCATGGAACAGATACGCAGTATTTT
j_gene: TRBJ2-5; v_gene: TRBV7-6; d_gene: TRBD2; abundance: many; CDR3aa: CASSFSSGGQETQYF; CDR3nt: TGTGCCAGCAGCTTTTCTAGCGGGGGCCAAGAGACCCAGTACTTC
j_gene: TRBJ2-5; v_gene: TRBV19; d_gene: -; abundance: -; CDR3aa: CASSQGRGSRETQYF; CDR3nt: TGTGCCAGTAGCCAAGGGAGGGGGAGTAGGGAGACCCAGTACTTC
j_gene: TRBJ2-7; v_gene: TRBV7-9; d_gene: -; abundance: few; CDR3aa: CASSRLAGHLGEQYF; CDR3nt: TGTGCCAGCAGCCGCCTCGCGGGACACCTCGGCGAGCAGTACTTC
j_gene: TRBJ2-5; v_gene: TRBV12-3/TRBV12-4; d_gene: TRBD2; abundance: -; CDR3aa: CASSTSGGPPTQYF; CDR3nt: TGTGCCAGCAGTACTAGCGGGGGGCCTCCGACCCAGTACTTC
j_gene: TRBJ2-2; v_gene: TRBV7-2; d_gene: -; abundance: many; CDR3aa: CASGGNAGGGELFF; CDR3nt: TGTGCCAGCGGCGGGAACGCCGGGGGCGGGGAGCTGTTTTTT